Each of the 8 T cell receptor beta chains below was sequenced from the same sample in a study of blood T cell repertoires in COVID-19. The repertoire was sequenced with immunoSEQ multiplex PCR; TCRdb's copy has only in-frame clones and lacks some. The sample carries about 240,000 clones, around 80% recorded once. Sample: peripheral blood. These receptors were obtained from a woman aged 18-29 years with acute or convalescent COVID-19.

The CDR3 DNA follows: TGTGCCTGGAGGATTAGGGGATCCACTGAAGCTTTCTTT. As protein: CAWRIRGSTEAFF. The V call is TRBV30, the J call TRBJ1-1, with D possibly matching TRBD1 (5 bases). CDR1 and CDR2 (germline): GTSNPN, SVGIG (reference sequence). This CDR3 region has 13 residues. Trimming removed 3 bases at V and 4 bases at J, with 12 bases between.

This chain connects TRBV7-9 to TRBJ2-7, with 7 bases aligning to TRBD1. The germline V gene has CDR1 SEHNR and CDR2 FQNEAQ (reference sequence). This CDR3 comprises 14 residues. J lost 4 bases, V lost 5 bases, and 8 bases had no gene match. CDR3 amino acids: CASSPRDSGYEQYF. The CDR3 DNA is TGTGCCAGCAGCCCCCGGGACAGTGGGTACGAGCAGTACTTC.

The rearrangement links TRBV4-3 to TRBJ2-7; weak D call: TRBD2 (5 bases). Germline V gene data show CDR1 as LGHNA and CDR2 as YSLEER. This CDR3 has 15 residues. Trimming left V 0 bases short and J 2 bases short, with 11 bases between. This CDR3 is CASSQERAATYEQYF. CDR3 nucleotides: TGCGCCAGCAGCCAAGAGCGGGCCGCCACCTACGAGCAGTACTTC.

Worth noting for this clone: The same CDR3 can be traced to other DNA sequences in this sample. The chain has TRBV9 and TRBJ2-1; 10 bases match TRBD1. CDR1 and CDR2 from the germline V gene are SGDLS and YYNGEE. J was trimmed by 4 bases and V by 0 bases; bases with no gene match: 1. The CDR3 length is 15 residues. CDR3 nucleotide sequence: TGTGCCAGCAGCGTAGGGACAGGGGGTTACAATGAGCAGTTCTTC. The encoded protein is CASSVGTGGYNEQFF. Full variable domain (missing parts from reference TRBV9 and TRBJ2-1): DSGVTQTPKHLITATGQRVTLRCSPRSGDLSVYWYQQSLDQGLQFLIQYYNGEERAKGNILERFSAQQFPDLHSELNLSSLELGDSALYFCASSVGTGGYNEQFFGPGTRLTVL.

The J gene is TRBJ2-4, the V gene TRBV6-6; 9 bases match TRBD2. The CDR3 extends over 17 amino acids. Germline V gene data show CDR1 as MNHNY and CDR2 as SVGAGI (reference sequence). With 5 bases clipped from V and 12 bases from J, the junction kept 20 bases outside the gene matches. This CDR3 is CASSQIPGLAAVSGQYF. CDR3 in DNA: TGTGCCAGCAGTCAAATCCCGGGACTAGCAGCCGTGTCTGGTCAGTACTTC.

V gene TRBV7-8 combines with J gene TRBJ1-4; D gene unclear. CDR3 length: 13 residues. CDR1 is SGHVS, CDR2 FQNEAQ, per germline. V was clipped by 7 bases and J by 0 bases, with 6 bases between them. This CDR3 reads CASNSATNEKLFF. CDR3 DNA sequence: TGTGCCAGCAACTCTGCAACTAATGAAAAACTGTTTTTT. Filled out from reference TRBV7-8 and TRBJ1-4, the complete variable domain reads GAGVSQSPRYKVAKRGQDVALRCDPISGHVSLFWYQQALGQGPEFLTYFQNEAQLDKSGLPSDRFFAERPEGSVSTLKIQRTQQEDSAVYLCASNSATNEKLFFGSGTQLSVL.

The gene calls are TRBV20-1 and TRBJ2-7; D not resolved. Trimming cost V 5 bases and J 5 bases, with 10 bases left between them. The CDR3 is 11 residues long. Germline V lookup: CDR1 DFQATT, CDR2 SNEGSKA (reference sequence). The CDR3 is CSASGVDEQYF. Written as DNA, the CDR3 is TGCAGTGCTTCGGGTGTCGACGAGCAGTACTTC.

The CDR3 protein is CASTYGTGLGNEQFF. The CDR3 DNA follows: TGTGCCAGCACCTACGGGACAGGGTTGGGGAATGAGCAGTTCTTC. This sequence joins TRBV6-5 and TRBJ2-1; 9 bases line up with TRBD1. From germline, CDR1 is MNHEY and CDR2 SVGAGI. The CDR3 length is 15 residues. V lost 7 bases to trimming and J lost 7 bases; unmatched junction nucleotides: 11.